The T cell receptor beta chain under discussion was sequenced for a study of beta chain features in type 1 diabetes. Investigators reverse transcribed all isolated RNA, so they sequenced expressed TCRB transcripts. Repertoires were generated with immunoSEQ multiplex PCR, while TCRdb's copy carries only in-frame clones and drops some. The table has about 900,000 clones, 15% to 20% seen once. From germline, CDR1 is SNHLY and CDR2 FYNNEI. This CDR3 is 13 amino acids long. V was clipped by 8 bases and J by 0 bases; unmatched bases: 4. Sequenced material: naive CD4+ T cells from blood. The TCR was taken from a woman aged 18 to 35 in good health. The chain carries TRBV2 and TRBJ2-7; TRBD2 matches at 7 bases. The CDR3 spells CASRGDHSYEQYF. The CDR3 coding sequence is TGTGCCAGCCGGGGGGACCACTCCTACGAGCAGTACTTC. The complete variable domain, with remaining parts taken from reference TRBV2 and TRBJ2-7, reads EPEVTQTPSHQVTQMGQEVILRCVPISNHLYFYWYRQILGQKVEFLVSFYNNEISEKSEIFDDQFSVERPDGSNFTLKIRSTKLEDSAMYFCASRGDHSYEQYFGPGTRLTVT.